Below, 10 T cell receptor beta chains from the same sample are listed, as sequenced in a study of cytomegalovirus exposure and HLA in healthy donors. The PCR made use of 60 Vbeta and 13 Jbeta primers. Sequencing was performed with immunoSEQ multiplex PCR; in TCRdb, only in-frame clones are kept and a portion is missing. The sample carries 130,000 to 150,000 clones, nearly 80% recorded once. Material: PBMCs. Every receptor here comes from a man aged 35-49 years in good health and CMV-seropositive.

The J gene is TRBJ2-1, the V gene TRBV7-6; 7 bases line up with TRBD1. V was clipped by 5 bases and J by 0 bases; unmatched bases: 10. Germline loops: CDR1 SGHVS, CDR2 FNYEAQ. The length of the CDR3 is 17 residues. CDR3 region: CASSPRATGISYNEQFF. CDR3 nucleotide sequence: TGTGCCAGCAGCCCCCGGGCGACAGGGATCTCCTACAATGAGCAGTTCTTC.

This clone was counted a single time. The CDR3 is CASSYGPILPGNTIYF. The DNA of the CDR3 is TGTGCCAGCAGTTACGGTCCTATTTTGCCTGGAAACACCATATATTTT. The V gene is TRBV6-5, the J gene TRBJ1-3; D is uncertain. CDR3 length equals 16 residues. Germline V gives CDR1 MNHEY, CDR2 SVGAGI. Trimming took off 2 bases at V and 2 bases at J, with 13 bases between the two ends.

In nucleotides, the CDR3 is TGTGCCAGCAGTGGTCGGGGCAATCAGCCCCAGCATTTT. Translated, it gives CASSGRGNQPQHF. The chain uses TRBV25-1 and TRBJ1-5; D uncertain. Germline V gene lookup returns CDR1 MGHDK and CDR2 SYGVNS. The V end lost 4 bases, the J end lost 2 bases, and 6 bases lay between the germline ends. The CDR3 extends over 13 amino acids.

The chain combines TRBV5-1 with TRBJ1-1; 7 positions match TRBD1. Germline-derived CDR1 and CDR2 are SGHRS and YFSETQ. The CDR3 has 14 residues. Germline trimming cut 0 bases from V and 4 bases from J; bases unmatched to any gene: 3. The CDR3 DNA reads TGCGCCAGCAGCTTGGTGGGACAGAGCACTGAAGCTTTCTTT. Translating gives CASSLVGQSTEAFF.

This clone was seen just once. The chain uses TRBV6-5 and TRBJ2-2; D gene ambiguous. This CDR3 region has 15 residues. In germline, CDR1 is MNHEY, CDR2 SVGAGI. V was trimmed by 6 bases and J by 4 bases, leaving 15 bases between them. The CDR3 nucleotides read TGTGCCAGCAGAATACAGACCCAGAGCACCGGGGAGCTGTTTTTT. Protein sequence: CASRIQTQSTGELFF.

The V call is TRBV6-4, the J call TRBJ2-2, with D tentatively TRBD1 (6 bases). Trimming shortened V by 7 bases and J by 10 bases, and 28 bases separated the two germline ends. This CDR3 region has 17 residues. From germline, CDR1 is MRHNA and CDR2 SNTAGT. CDR3 amino acids: CASIPLIGQPQVVELFF. The DNA of the CDR3 is TGTGCCAGCATCCCCTTGATAGGACAGCCTCAAGTAGTGGAGCTGTTTTTT.

The chain couples TRBV7-3 to TRBJ2-3; 13 nucleotides align to TRBD2. Unmatched junction bases numbered 9, after V lost 6 bases and J lost 6 bases. Germline V gene lookup returns CDR1 SGHTA and CDR2 FQGTGA. The CDR3 contains 16 residues. The CDR3 region is CASRPGLAGVADTQYF. CDR3 bases: TGTGCCAGCAGACCCGGACTAGCGGGAGTAGCGGATACGCAGTATTTT.

This clone was seen only once. The gene calls are TRBV6-1 and TRBJ2-7; the match to TRBD1 covers 9 bases. Germline V gene lookup returns CDR1 MNHNS and CDR2 SASEGT. The junction had 2 bases not matched to a gene; V was cut back by 0 bases and J by 5 bases. There are 14 residues in the CDR3. This CDR3 is CASSEAYRGHEQYF. In DNA, the CDR3 is TGTGCCAGCAGTGAAGCGTACAGGGGGCACGAGCAGTACTTC.

V gene TRBV28 combines with J gene TRBJ2-7; D ambiguous. Trimming took off 3 bases at V and 3 bases at J, with 6 bases between the two ends. The length of the CDR3 is 12 residues. Per the germline V gene, CDR1 is MDHEN and CDR2 is SYDVKM. The CDR3 sequence is CASSFQLYEQYF. CDR3 DNA sequence: TGTGCCAGCAGTTTCCAACTCTACGAGCAGTACTTC.

This clone came up a few times. The chain links TRBV29-1 to TRBJ2-3, with TRBD2 matching 8 bases. The V gene end was trimmed by 4 bases and the J gene end by 6 bases; junction bases not matched to a gene: 9. The germline CDR1 and CDR2 sequences are SQVTM and ANQGSEA. CDR3 length: 14 amino acids. The CDR3 sequence: CSVVAGRGSDTQYF. The CDR3 bases are TGCAGCGTTGTAGCGGGGAGGGGAAGTGATACGCAGTATTTT.